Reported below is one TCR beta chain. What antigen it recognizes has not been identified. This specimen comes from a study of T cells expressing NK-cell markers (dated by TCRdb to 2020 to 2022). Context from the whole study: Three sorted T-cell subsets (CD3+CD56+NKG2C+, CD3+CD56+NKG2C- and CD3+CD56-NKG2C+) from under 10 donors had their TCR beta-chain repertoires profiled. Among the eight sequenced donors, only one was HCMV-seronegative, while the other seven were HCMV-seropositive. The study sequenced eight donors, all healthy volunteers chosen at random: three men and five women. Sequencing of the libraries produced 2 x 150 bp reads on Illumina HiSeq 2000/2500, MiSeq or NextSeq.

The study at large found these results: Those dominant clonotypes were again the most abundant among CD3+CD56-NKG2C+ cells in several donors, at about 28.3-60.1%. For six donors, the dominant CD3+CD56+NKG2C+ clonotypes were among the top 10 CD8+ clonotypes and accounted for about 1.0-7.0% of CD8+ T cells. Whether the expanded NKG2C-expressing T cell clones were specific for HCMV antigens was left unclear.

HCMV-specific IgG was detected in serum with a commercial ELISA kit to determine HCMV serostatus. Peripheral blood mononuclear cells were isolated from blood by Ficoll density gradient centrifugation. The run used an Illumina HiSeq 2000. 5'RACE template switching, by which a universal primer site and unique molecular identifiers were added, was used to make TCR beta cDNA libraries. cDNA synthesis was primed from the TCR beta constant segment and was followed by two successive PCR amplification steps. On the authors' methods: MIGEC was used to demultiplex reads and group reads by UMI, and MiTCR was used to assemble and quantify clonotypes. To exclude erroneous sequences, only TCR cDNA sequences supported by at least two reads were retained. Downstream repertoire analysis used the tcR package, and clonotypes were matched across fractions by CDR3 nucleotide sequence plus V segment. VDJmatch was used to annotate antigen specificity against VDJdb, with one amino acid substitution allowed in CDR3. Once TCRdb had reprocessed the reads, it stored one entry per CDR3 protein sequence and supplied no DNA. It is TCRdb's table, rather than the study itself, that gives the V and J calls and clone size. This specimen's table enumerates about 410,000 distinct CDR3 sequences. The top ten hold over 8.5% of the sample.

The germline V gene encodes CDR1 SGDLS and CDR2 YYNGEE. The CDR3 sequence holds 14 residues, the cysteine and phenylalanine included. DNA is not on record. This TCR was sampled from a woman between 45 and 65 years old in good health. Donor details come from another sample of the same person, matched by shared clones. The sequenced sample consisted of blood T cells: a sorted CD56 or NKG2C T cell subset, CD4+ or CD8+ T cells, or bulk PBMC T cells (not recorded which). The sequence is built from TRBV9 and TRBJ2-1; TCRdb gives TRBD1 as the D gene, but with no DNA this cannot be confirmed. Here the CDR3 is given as CASSVDPRYNEQFF. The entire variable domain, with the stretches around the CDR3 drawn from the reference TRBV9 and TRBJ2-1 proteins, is DSGVTQTPKHLITATGQRVTLRCSPRSGDLSVYWYQQSLDQGLQFLIQYYNGEERAKGNILERFSAQQFPDLHSELNLSSLELGDSALYFCASSVDPRYNEQFFGPGTRLTVL.